One sample yielded the 16 T cell receptor beta chains listed below, sequenced in a study of T cells in Graves' hyperthyroidism and ophthalmopathy (dated by TCRdb to the late 2010s). Library construction relied on multiplex PCR. Sequencing relied on an Illumina HiSeq 2000. The TCR beta CDR3 regions were amplified from RNA transcripts. A first-round RT-PCR of the TCR CDR3 used the HTBI primer set with the Qiagen OneStep RT-PCR kit. TCRdb applied fastp at Q25 and MiXCR to the public reads, then kept only in-frame beta chains. Rows are combined by CDR3 protein, so each entry shows the most common genes and DNA. The sample has under 300,000 distinct CDR3 sequences on record, 13% of them singletons. Together, the top ten hold approximately 8.6% of the sample. The sequenced sample consisted of blood. Every receptor here comes from a woman aged 25 to 39 with Graves' hyperthyroidism that later progressed to Graves' ophthalmopathy.

This clonotype was found many times. A read error may explain this, as a much larger clone is one base away. The genes are TRBV28 and TRBJ2-7, with D hard to call. Germline CDR1 reads MDHEN; CDR2 reads SYDVKM. This CDR3 is built from 15 residues. CDR3 sequence reads: CASSSPPGRSYGQYF. As DNA, the CDR3 is TGTGCCAGCAGCTCCCCACCGGGCCGGTCCTACGGGCAGTACTTC.

The chain couples TRBV7-9 to TRBJ1-1, with D hard to call. Trimming shortened V by 5 bases and J by 4 bases, and 14 bases separated the two germline ends. Germline values: CDR1 SEHNR, CDR2 FQNEAQ (reference sequence). The CDR3 spans 14 residues. CDR3 sequence (DNA): TGTGCCAGCAGCATACCATCGACGGTCACTGAAGCTTTCTTT. This codes for CASSIPSTVTEAFF.

This clonotype was observed at least ten times. The V call is TRBV28, the J call TRBJ1-2, with 7 positions matching TRBD1. J gave up 5 bases and V 4 bases, and 10 bases lay outside the gene matches. There are 15 residues in the CDR3. The V gene's germline CDR1 is MDHEN and CDR2 SYDVKM. The CDR3 spells CASSSVWQGVYGYTF. The CDR3 DNA sequence: TGTGCCAGCAGTTCGGTGTGGCAGGGGGTTTATGGCTACACCTTC.

This clonotype was seen many times. The chain links TRBV28 to TRBJ1-5, with 7 bases aligning to TRBD1. CDR3 length equals 14 residues. Trimming took 6 bases from V and 4 from J; bases not matched to a gene: 6. Per germline, CDR1 MDHEN and CDR2 SYDVKM. CDR3 protein: CASSSFRGNQPQHF. The CDR3 nucleotides are TGTGCCAGCAGCTCTTTCAGGGGGAATCAGCCCCAGCATTTT.

This clonotype was counted many times. The V and J genes are TRBV7-8 and TRBJ2-3, with D perhaps matching TRBD1 (6 bases). The CDR3 totals 16 residues. Germline V gene data show CDR1 as SGHVS and CDR2 as FQNEAQ. V was clipped by 2 bases and J by 2 bases, with 14 bases between them. The CDR3 here is CASSLLSRGNTDTQYF. The CDR3 region has the DNA TGTGCCAGCAGCTTACTTTCCAGGGGAAACACAGATACGCAGTATTTT.

J is TRBJ2-1 and V is TRBV19; 9 bases align to TRBD2. The germline gives CDR1 LNHDA, CDR2 SQIVND (reference sequence). The CDR3 extends over 16 amino acids. V was pared by 5 bases and J by 4 bases, with 9 bases of the junction left unmatched. This CDR3 reads CASSQLSGSIYNEQFF. As DNA, the CDR3 is TGTGCCAGTAGTCAACTTAGCGGGAGTATTTACAATGAGCAGTTCTTC.

The chain employs TRBV4-2 and TRBJ2-3; 12 bases match TRBD2. The CDR3 runs to 18 residues. V shed 0 bases and J 0 bases; nucleotides not matched to a gene: 4. The V gene's germline CDR1 is LGHNA and CDR2 YNFKEQ. CDR3 nucleotides: TGTGCCAGCAGCCAAGAACTCGGGACTAGCGGGAGCACAGATACGCAGTATTTT. Translation gives CASSQELGTSGSTDTQYF.

In this sample, this clonotype turned up many times. The chain has TRBV19 and TRBJ2-2; TRBD1 matches 7 bases. V dropped 5 bases and J dropped 3; count of bases not matched to a gene: 15. CDR1 is LNHDA and CDR2 is SQIVND in the germline V gene (reference sequence). This CDR3 spans 18 amino acids. CDR3 residues: CASSRRLMTGLYTGELFF. In DNA, the CDR3 is TGTGCCAGTAGTCGCCGACTGATGACAGGGTTGTACACCGGGGAGCTGTTTTTT.

J is TRBJ2-1 and V is TRBV25-1; possible D gene TRBD2, 5 bases. The germline V and J ends were trimmed by 8 bases and 10 bases, with 9 bases remaining between them. Germline V lookup: CDR1 MGHDK, CDR2 SYGVNS. The CDR3 has 10 residues. CDR3: CASGSGEQFF. In DNA, the CDR3 is TGTGCCAGCGGCTCGGGGGAGCAGTTCTTC. Using reference TRBV25-1 and TRBJ2-1 for the parts outside the CDR3, the full variable domain is EADIYQTPRYLVIGTGKKITLECSQTMGHDKMYWYQQDPGMELHLIHYSYGVNSTEKGDLSSESTVSRIRTEHFPLTLESARPSHTSQYLCASGSGEQFFGPGTRLTVL.

This clonotype has at least ten counts. J is TRBJ2-7 and V is TRBV28; D is perhaps TRBD2 (5 bases). The CDR3 contains 15 residues. Germline V gene lookup returns CDR1 MDHEN and CDR2 SYDVKM. Trimming cost V 8 bases and J 2 bases, with 19 bases left between them. In DNA, the CDR3 is TGTGCCAGCCGTTCTTCGGCGGGTCTCGCCTACGAGCAGTACTTC. Protein sequence: CASRSSAGLAYEQYF.

This clonotype occurred many times. The chain recombines TRBV4-2 with TRBJ1-2; D call uncertain. This CDR3 spans 15 amino acids. V lost 0 bases, J lost 5 bases, and 13 bases lay in between. Looked up from germline, CDR1 is LGHNA and CDR2 is YNFKEQ. CDR3 in DNA: TGTGCCAGCAGCCAAGATCAAACAGCCAAATATGGCTACACCTTC. It is translated as CASSQDQTAKYGYTF.

In this sample, this clonotype turned up many times. This chain uses TRBV12-5 with TRBJ2-5; D is unresolved. In germline, CDR1 is LGHNT, CDR2 FRNRAP. The CDR3 loop spans 14 amino acids. The V end was cut by 1 base, the J end by 3 bases, with 9 bases between. CDR3 DNA sequence: TGTGCTAGTGGTTTGGGGCAAGGAAAAGAGACCCAGTACTTC. Encoded protein: CASGLGQGKETQYF.

The table lists this clonotype with many counts. This chain connects TRBV2 to TRBJ2-7, with 10 bases identical to TRBD2. With V trimmed by 2 bases and J by 2 bases, 6 bases remained unmatched. The CDR3 is 16 residues long. Per germline, CDR1 SNHLY and CDR2 FYNNEI. The DNA for the CDR3 is TGTGCCAGCAGTGAATCACTAGCGGGGTGGACCTACGAGCAGTACTTC. The encoded protein is CASSESLAGWTYEQYF.

At least ten counts were recorded for this clonotype. The chain combines TRBV15 with TRBJ2-1; 7 nucleotides match TRBD1. The V gene end was trimmed by 5 bases and the J gene end by 5 bases; junction bases not matched to a gene: 15. The CDR3 is made up of 17 amino acids. CDR1 LNHNV and CDR2 YYDKDF come from the germline V gene (reference sequence). The CDR3 is CATSGRARGQRDNEQFF. The CDR3 DNA reads TGTGCCACCAGCGGTAGAGCAAGGGGACAGAGAGACAATGAGCAGTTCTTC.

Many counts were recorded for this clonotype. The rearrangement uses TRBV18 and TRBJ2-1, with 8 bases lining up with TRBD1. J was trimmed by 8 bases and V by 1 base; bases with no gene match: 4. CDR1 and CDR2 (germline): KGHSH, LQKENI. The CDR3 has 14 amino acids. CDR3 nucleotides: TGTGCCAGCTCACCACGGACAGGGTCCGATGAGCAGTTCTTC. Protein product: CASSPRTGSDEQFF.

This clonotype was observed many times. The chain couples TRBV4-2 to TRBJ1-3, with D perhaps matching TRBD1 (6 bases). This CDR3 has 19 amino acids. Per the germline V gene, CDR1 is LGHNA and CDR2 is YNFKEQ. The V and J ends lost 0 bases and 0 bases respectively, with 18 bases between them. CDR3 in amino acids: CASSQEAGQPAFSGNTIYF. In DNA form, the CDR3 reads TGTGCCAGCAGCCAAGAAGCCGGACAGCCCGCATTCTCTGGAAACACCATATATTTT.